This T cell receptor (beta chain) was recovered during a study of blood T cells in healthy people across ages (dated by TCRdb to 2013 to 2016). About the study as a whole: Template switching captured roughly one uniquely barcoded TCR beta cDNA molecule per two T cells in model experiments. The study measured age-related changes in TCR beta repertoire diversity using deep sequencing normalized with unique cDNA molecular identifiers. The donors were split into four age groups: young (average 16 years), middle-aged (roughly 40), aged (more than 60) and long-lived (about 82). Donors of different ages were randomly distributed across sequencing lanes to avoid experimental bias. The study analyzed two additional independent replicas of 1 million unique cDNA reads from the same blood draw for two donors, one aged 18 to 30 and one aged 80 or older. Study-wide conclusions, independent of this receptor: The CMV infection status of donors was not known, potentially confounding age-related changes in expanded clonotypes. The percentage of naive T cells measured by flow cytometry correlated strongly with observed TCR beta diversity. Because profiling used bulk unsorted PBMCs, naive and antigen-experienced compartments could not be compared conclusively. Total diversity estimates from one million sequenced T cells were considered lower bounds and underestimates. Observed TCR beta diversity per million T cells fell roughly linearly with age, and a significant reduction was already apparent by age around 39. Compared with the aged group, the long-lived group had more naive CD4+ T cells, fewer expanded clones and increased TCR diversity, suggesting age selection.

On this clonotype itself: Its antigen specificity is not known. One base away there is no much larger clone; base qualities are not given.

Receptor amplification or capture employed 5' RACE. TCRdb names Illumina HiSeq 2500 as the instrument used. A second PCR of roughly 7 to 11 cycles was performed with a sample-barcoded 5' primer and a J-beta primer mix. A unique molecular identifier was introduced onto each TCR beta cDNA molecule by a template-switch 5' adaptor carrying 12 random nucleotides. Each sample yielded at least 3 million CDR3-containing paired-end reads. All of the RNA was converted into first-strand cDNA using the Mint cDNA synthesis kit, with a TRBC-specific oligonucleotide serving as the primer. After uracil-DNA glycosylase treatment, a first 18-cycle PCR used universal primers M1SS and BC2_uni_R on all cDNA. The study's own analysis went as follows. For normalization, 1 million high-quality reads, each with a distinct molecular identifier, were randomly selected from each sample. Instead of being binned into consensus sequences, reads that shared molecular identifiers were thrown out. MiTCR, run with a Q25 quality threshold and the strictest error-elimination algorithm, handled CDR3 identification, clonotype clustering and error correction. A nonparametric unseen species model with Euler transformation was used to estimate lower-bound total TCR beta diversity. The public reads were run again by TCRdb, first through fastp at Q25 and then through MiXCR, and only productive beta chains were kept. Under each unique CDR3 protein, matching rows form one entry showing the most common genes and DNA. For this entry, the V and J calls and clone size follow TCRdb and not the study's own pipeline. The sample table contains 2 million or so distinct CDR3 sequences; only one count was recorded for roughly 50% of them. The ten largest clones take up more than 2% of the sample.

The donors were about 40 Caucasian individuals from Russia, aged about 6 to 95 years, who were systemically healthy. Roughly 11 milliliters of peripheral blood were drawn from each donor into EDTA-treated Vacutainer tubes. Ficoll-Paque density-gradient centrifugation was used to isolate PBMCs, with at least 7 million per sample. Trizol reagent was used to extract total RNA from PBMCs, with at least 5 micrograms per sample. The percentages of naive CD45RAhigh/CD27high T cells were determined by flow cytometry on a PBMC aliquot from every donor. Between the V and J ends, shortened by 8 bases and 4 bases respectively, the junction contains 9 bases. Counted from cysteine to phenylalanine, this CDR3 has 12 amino acids. Only the CDR3 region is kept as DNA, spanning 36 bases read in frame from base 1. For CDR1 and CDR2, the germline V gene lists MGHDK and SYGVNS.

The specimen sequenced was blood. The rearrangement combines TRBV25-1 with TRBJ2-1; no D gene is confidently identified. The receptor comes from a woman between 35 and 50 years old in good health. The CDR3 reads as follows: CASLAHYNEQFF. The bases are TGTGCCAGCTTGGCTCATTACAATGAGCAGTTCTTC.